Detailed here is one T cell receptor (beta chain). Its antigen is unknown. These data originate in a study of T cells in Graves' hyperthyroidism and ophthalmopathy. Study-level information: Before any treatment, at initial diagnosis, peripheral blood was collected. Findings and limits, study-wide: Most thyroid-expanded clonotypes above 0.001 were also found in blood.

It was RNA transcripts that yielded the amplified TCR beta CDR3 regions. The HTBI primer set drove a first-round RT-PCR of the TCR CDR3. Using its own MiXCR run on the multiplex PCR reads, TCRdb lists one record per CDR3 protein. The profile covers roughly 660,000 distinct CDR3 sequences, with about 18% appearing a single time and about 14% taken by the ten largest. Recently diagnosed hyperthyroidism of less than 2 months' duration affected patients aged 18 to 65. Sequences were obtained from blood. This TCR was sampled from a man aged 50 to 60 with Graves' hyperthyroidism.

The CDR3 bases are TGTGCCAGCAGTGAGGGGGGACTCGCCTACGAGCAGTACTTC. It translates to CASSEGGLAYEQYF. The chain couples TRBV6-1 to TRBJ2-7; D is perhaps TRBD2 (6 bases). V dropped 3 bases and J dropped 2 bases, with 11 bases sitting between them. Looked up from germline, CDR1 is MNHNS and CDR2 is SASEGT. The CDR3 covers 14 residues.